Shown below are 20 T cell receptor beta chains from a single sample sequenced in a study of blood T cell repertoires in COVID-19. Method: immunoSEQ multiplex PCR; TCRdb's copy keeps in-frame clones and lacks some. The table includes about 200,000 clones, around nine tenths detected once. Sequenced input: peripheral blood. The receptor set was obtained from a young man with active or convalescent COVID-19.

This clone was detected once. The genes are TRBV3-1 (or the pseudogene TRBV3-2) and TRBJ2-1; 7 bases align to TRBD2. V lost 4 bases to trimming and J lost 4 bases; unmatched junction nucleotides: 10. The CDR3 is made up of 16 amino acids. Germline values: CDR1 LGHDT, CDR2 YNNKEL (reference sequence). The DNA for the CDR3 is TGTGCCAGCAGCCCCCGGGAGGCGGGGTCGTACAATGAGCAGTTCTTC. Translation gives CASSPREAGSYNEQFF.

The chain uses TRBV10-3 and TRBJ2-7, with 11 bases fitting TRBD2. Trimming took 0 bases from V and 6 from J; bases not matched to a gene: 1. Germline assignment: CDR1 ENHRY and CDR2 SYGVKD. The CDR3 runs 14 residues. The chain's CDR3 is CAISESLAGGEQYF. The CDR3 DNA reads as TGTGCCATCAGTGAGTCGCTAGCGGGAGGCGAGCAGTACTTC.

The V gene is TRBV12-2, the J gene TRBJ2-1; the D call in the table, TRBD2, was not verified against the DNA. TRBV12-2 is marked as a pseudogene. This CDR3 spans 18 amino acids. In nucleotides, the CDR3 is TGTGCAAGTCGCTTAGATGGTGTAGCGTTGGTGGGTTACAATGAGCAGTTCTTC. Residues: CASRLDGVALVGYNEQFF.

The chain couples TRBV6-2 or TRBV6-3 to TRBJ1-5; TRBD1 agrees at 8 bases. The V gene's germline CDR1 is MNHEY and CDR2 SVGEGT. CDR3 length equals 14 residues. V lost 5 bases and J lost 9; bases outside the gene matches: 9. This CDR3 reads CASSGGQGRRPQHF. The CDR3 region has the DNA TGTGCCAGCAGTGGCGGACAGGGCCGCCGGCCCCAGCATTTT.

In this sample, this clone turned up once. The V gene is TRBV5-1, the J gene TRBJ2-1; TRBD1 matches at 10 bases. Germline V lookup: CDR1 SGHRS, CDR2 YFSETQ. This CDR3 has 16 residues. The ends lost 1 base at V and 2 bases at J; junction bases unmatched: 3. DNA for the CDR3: TGCGCCAGCAGCTTGTTGGGACAGGGGACCTACAATGAGCAGTTCTTC. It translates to CASSLLGQGTYNEQFF.

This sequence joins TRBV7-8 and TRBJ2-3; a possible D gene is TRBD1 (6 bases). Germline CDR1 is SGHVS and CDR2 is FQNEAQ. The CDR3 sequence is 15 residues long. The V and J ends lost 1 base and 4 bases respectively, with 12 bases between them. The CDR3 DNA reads TGTGCCAGCAGCTTAGACAGGGCGGATCCAGATACGCAGTATTTT. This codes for CASSLDRADPDTQYF. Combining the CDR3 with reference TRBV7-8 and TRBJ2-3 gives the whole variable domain GAGVSQSPRYKVAKRGQDVALRCDPISGHVSLFWYQQALGQGPEFLTYFQNEAQLDKSGLPSDRFFAERPEGSVSTLKIQRTQQEDSAVYLCASSLDRADPDTQYFGPGTRLTVL.

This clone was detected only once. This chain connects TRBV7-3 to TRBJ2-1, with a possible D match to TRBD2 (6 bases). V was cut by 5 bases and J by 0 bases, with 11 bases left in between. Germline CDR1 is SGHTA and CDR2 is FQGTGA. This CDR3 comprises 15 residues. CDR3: CASSALASSYNEQFF. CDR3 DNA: TGTGCCAGCAGCGCTCTAGCGAGCTCCTACAATGAGCAGTTCTTC. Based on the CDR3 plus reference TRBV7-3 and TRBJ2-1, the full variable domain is GAGVSQTPSNKVTEKGKYVELRCDPISGHTALYWYRQSLGQGPEFLIYFQGTGAADDSGLPNDRFFAVRPEGSVSTLKIQRTERGDSAVYLCASSALASSYNEQFFGPGTRLTVL.

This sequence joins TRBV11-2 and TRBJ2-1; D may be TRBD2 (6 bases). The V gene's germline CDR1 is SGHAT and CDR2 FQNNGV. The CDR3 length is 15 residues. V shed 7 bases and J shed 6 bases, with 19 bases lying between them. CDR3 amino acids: CASTPIRGAGNEQFF. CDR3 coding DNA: TGTGCCAGCACTCCCATTCGCGGGGCTGGCAATGAGCAGTTCTTC.

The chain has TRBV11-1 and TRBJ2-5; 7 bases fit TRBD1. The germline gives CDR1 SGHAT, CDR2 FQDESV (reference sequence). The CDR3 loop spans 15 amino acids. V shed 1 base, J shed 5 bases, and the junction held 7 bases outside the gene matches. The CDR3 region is CASSLGGDRAETQYF. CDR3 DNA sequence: TGTGCCAGCAGCTTAGGCGGTGACAGGGCGGAGACCCAGTACTTC.

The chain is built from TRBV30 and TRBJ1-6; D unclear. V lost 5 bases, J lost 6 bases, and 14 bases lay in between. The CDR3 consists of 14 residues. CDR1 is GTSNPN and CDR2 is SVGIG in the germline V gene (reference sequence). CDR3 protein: CAWGSGILNSPLHF. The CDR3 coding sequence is TGTGCCTGGGGAAGTGGCATTCTTAATTCACCCCTCCACTTT.

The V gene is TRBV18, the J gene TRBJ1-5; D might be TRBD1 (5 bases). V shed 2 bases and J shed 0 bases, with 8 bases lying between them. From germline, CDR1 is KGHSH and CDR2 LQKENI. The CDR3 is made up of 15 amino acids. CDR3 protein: CASSPGGSSNQPQHF. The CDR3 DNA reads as TGTGCCAGCTCACCAGGGGGGTCTAGCAATCAGCCCCAGCATTTT.

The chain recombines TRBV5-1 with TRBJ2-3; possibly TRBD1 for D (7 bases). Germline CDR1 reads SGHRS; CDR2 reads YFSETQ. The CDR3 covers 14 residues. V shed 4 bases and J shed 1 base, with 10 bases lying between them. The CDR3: CASSRGTGTDTQYF. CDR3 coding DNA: TGCGCCAGCAGCCGGGGGACAGGCACAGATACGCAGTATTTT.

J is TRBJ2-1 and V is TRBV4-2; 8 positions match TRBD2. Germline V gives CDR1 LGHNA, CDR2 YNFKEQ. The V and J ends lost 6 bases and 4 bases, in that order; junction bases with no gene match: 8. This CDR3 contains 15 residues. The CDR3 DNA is TGTGCCAGCAGTGTAAGCGGGGGCGGATACAATGAGCAGTTCTTC. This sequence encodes CASSVSGGGYNEQFF.

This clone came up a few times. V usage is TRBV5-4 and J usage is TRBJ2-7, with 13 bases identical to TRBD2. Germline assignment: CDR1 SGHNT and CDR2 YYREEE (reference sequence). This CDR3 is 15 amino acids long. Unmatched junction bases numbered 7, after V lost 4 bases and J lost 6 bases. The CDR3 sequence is CASSAGLAGAAEQYF. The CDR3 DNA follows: TGTGCCAGCAGCGCAGGACTAGCGGGAGCTGCCGAGCAGTACTTC.

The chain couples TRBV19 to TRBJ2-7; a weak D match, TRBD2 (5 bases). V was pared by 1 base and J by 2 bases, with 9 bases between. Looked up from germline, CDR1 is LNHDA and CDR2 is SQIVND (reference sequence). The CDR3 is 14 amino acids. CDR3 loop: CASSIGTGTYEQYF. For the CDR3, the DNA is TGTGCCAGTAGTATAGGGACGGGAACCTACGAGCAGTACTTC.

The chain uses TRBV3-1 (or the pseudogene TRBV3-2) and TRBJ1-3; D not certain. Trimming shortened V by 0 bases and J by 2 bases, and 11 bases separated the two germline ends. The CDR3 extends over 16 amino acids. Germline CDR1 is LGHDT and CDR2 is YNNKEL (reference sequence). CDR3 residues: CASSQESRSPGNTIYF. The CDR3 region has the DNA TGTGCCAGCAGCCAAGAATCTCGGTCACCTGGAAACACCATATATTTT.

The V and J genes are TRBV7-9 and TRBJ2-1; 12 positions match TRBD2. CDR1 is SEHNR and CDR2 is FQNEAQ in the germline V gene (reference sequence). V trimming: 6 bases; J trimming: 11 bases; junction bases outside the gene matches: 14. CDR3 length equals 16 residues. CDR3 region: CASRFPGLAGLSQQFF. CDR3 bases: TGTGCCAGCAGATTCCCGGGACTAGCGGGCTTATCTCAGCAGTTCTTC.

CDR3 coding DNA: TGTGCCAGCAGCTTAATTAGTAGGGGGCGCCGGCGGACCCTCCACTTT. This codes for CASSLISRGRRRTLHF. The V call is TRBV11-2, the J call TRBJ1-6, with 7 nucleotides matching TRBD1. The CDR3 runs to 16 residues. The J segment lost 14 bases and the V segment lost 2 bases, leaving 15 bases of the junction unmatched. From germline, CDR1 is SGHAT and CDR2 FQNNGV.

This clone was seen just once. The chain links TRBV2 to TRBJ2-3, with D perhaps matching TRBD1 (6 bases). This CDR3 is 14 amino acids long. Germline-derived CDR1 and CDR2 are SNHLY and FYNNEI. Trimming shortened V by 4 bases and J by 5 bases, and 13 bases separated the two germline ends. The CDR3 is CASSGRARGDTQYF. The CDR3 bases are TGTGCCAGCAGTGGCCGGGCCAGGGGAGATACGCAGTATTTT.

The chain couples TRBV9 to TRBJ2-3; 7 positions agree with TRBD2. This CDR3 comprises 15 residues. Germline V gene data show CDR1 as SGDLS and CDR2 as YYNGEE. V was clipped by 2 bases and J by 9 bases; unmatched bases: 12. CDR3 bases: TGTGCCAGCAGCGTCGATACGGAGACTAGCCTGACGCAGTATTTT. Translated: CASSVDTETSLTQYF.